This TCR beta chain originates from a study of blood T cell repertoires in COVID-19. Study information: The United States, Italy and Spain were the sources of the acute and convalescent COVID-19 samples. In each case, the material was cDNA or gDNA derived from T cells, B-cell-depleted T cells, or PBMCs.

CDR1 and CDR2 from the germline V gene are SQVTM and ANQGSEA. Trimming removed 7 bases at V and 0 bases at J, with 9 bases between. The CDR3 is 12 amino acids. In the authors' workflow: Amplifying reference gene primers gave estimates of nucleated cell counts. Assay used: immunoSEQ multiplex PCR; TCRdb lists only in-frame clones, some missing. V, J and clone size derive from that table, while D and trimming were established from the DNA sequence. The data contain around 310,000 clones, 90% of them singletons. In its sample, this clone was seen once. The sequencing sample was made of peripheral blood. The chain combines TRBV29-1 with TRBJ1-1; D is unresolved. The sequence came from a woman aged 35 to 49 with COVID-19, enrolled during active disease. In DNA, the CDR3 is TGCAGCGCTCAGGCCGTGAACACTGAAGCTTTCTTT. It specifies CSAQAVNTEAFF.